This T cell receptor (beta chain) was obtained from a study of STAT3 mutations in large granular lymphocyte leukemia. Germline loops: CDR1 MDHEN, CDR2 SYDVKM. V lost 5 bases and J 1 base, leaving 13 bases between the germline ends. The CDR3 extends over 15 amino acids. Study results and limitations: In T-cell large granular lymphocyte leukemia, about half of patients showed multiple immunodominant subclonotypes. Differing intervals and regimens complicate linking therapy response to clone burden.

Concerning this clone: The antigen is not known.

Sequencing was performed with immunoSEQ multiplex PCR; in TCRdb, only in-frame clones are kept and a portion is missing. The sample records approximately 20,000 clones, about nine tenths being singletons. The rearrangement links TRBV28 to TRBJ2-3; D gene ambiguous. This clonotype originated in a man aged 60-69 years with T-cell large granular lymphocyte leukemia. Some clones in this sample may be carry-over from other donors' samples. The sample consisted of peripheral blood mononuclear cells. CDR3 nucleotides: TGTGCCAGCAGTGTGACACCCTCGGGCACAGATACGCAGTATTTT. The encoded protein is CASSVTPSGTDTQYF.